The 26 T cell receptor beta chains given below trace back to one sample, sequenced in a study of identical twins (dated by TCRdb to about 2016). Library prep was done by 5' RACE. Sequencing instrument: Illumina HiSeq 2000. In-frame beta chains were kept once TCRdb had trimmed the public reads at Q25 with fastp and called clones with MiXCR. Merged by CDR3 protein, the rows form single entries marked with the most common genes and DNA. The sample data list around 680,000 distinct CDR3 sequences, and over 8.5% of these were observed just once. In total, the top ten clones hold around 0.98% of the sample. These data also featured in a second study, about yellow fever vaccine responses in identical twins.

Sample: PBMCs. The receptors were sampled from a woman in her late teens or twenties in good health.

V is TRBV2 and J is TRBJ1-5; weak D call: TRBD1 (6 bases). Germline values: CDR1 SNHLY, CDR2 FYNNEI. V was trimmed by 6 bases and J by 2 bases, leaving 8 bases between them. This CDR3 contains 13 residues. The CDR3 protein is CASRAGGNQPQHF. CDR3 bases: TGTGCCAGCAGGGCAGGGGGCAATCAGCCCCAGCATTTT.

This clonotype appeared a few times. V usage is TRBV7-9 and J usage is TRBJ2-7, with TRBD1 matching 10 bases. V dropped 5 bases and J dropped 3; count of bases not matched to a gene: 10. This CDR3 contains 16 residues. From germline, CDR1 is SEHNR and CDR2 FQNEAQ (reference sequence). The CDR3 DNA reads TGTGCCAGCAGCAGGGGTCCCGGGGACAGGGGCTACGAGCAGTACTTC. Protein sequence: CASSRGPGDRGYEQYF.

The chain uses TRBV27 and TRBJ2-7; 8 bases are a match to TRBD2. Germline CDR1 is MNHEY and CDR2 is SMNVEV (reference sequence). The CDR3 loop spans 19 amino acids. Trimming at V came to 3 bases and at J to 4 bases, leaving 20 bases not matched to a gene. CDR3 protein: CASSFFPLGRGDERYEQYF. The CDR3 DNA reads TGTGCCAGCAGTTTCTTCCCCTTAGGGCGGGGGGACGAACGGTACGAGCAGTACTTC.

This clonotype was seen only a few times. The chain employs TRBV28 and TRBJ2-7; D may be TRBD1 (7 bases). The germline gives CDR1 MDHEN, CDR2 SYDVKM. Trimming left V 3 bases short and J 4 bases short, with 13 bases between. This CDR3 contains 14 residues. For the CDR3, the DNA is TGTGCCAGCAGTTTGGAGGGGGCGCAGTACGAGCAGTACTTC. Translated, it gives CASSLEGAQYEQYF.

This clonotype came up many times. The V call is TRBV27, the J call TRBJ2-1; perhaps TRBD2 as D (5 bases). Germline CDR1 reads MNHEY; CDR2 reads SMNVEV (reference sequence). The V and J ends lost 6 bases and 4 bases respectively, with 16 bases between them. This CDR3 contains 15 residues. Written as DNA, the CDR3 is TGTGCCAGCAGCTTTTTGGACTCTGGATACAATGAGCAGTTCTTC. This codes for CASSFLDSGYNEQFF.

There are many counts of this clonotype. The chain has TRBV12-3 or TRBV12-4 and TRBJ2-7; a weak D match, TRBD2 (6 bases). This CDR3 has 12 residues. V was trimmed by 6 bases and J by 7 bases, leaving 13 bases between them. Here the CDR3 reads CASRKGGWEQYF. CDR3 nucleotides: TGTGCCAGCAGAAAGGGAGGCTGGGAGCAGTACTTC.

This clonotype occurred a few times. V and J are TRBV5-1 and TRBJ2-7; 9 bases map to TRBD1. V dropped 4 bases and J dropped 6; count of bases not matched to a gene: 14. This CDR3 is 16 amino acids long. Germline values: CDR1 SGHRS, CDR2 YFSETQ. CDR3 in amino acids: CASSRKSGTGMGEQYF. DNA of the CDR3: TGCGCCAGCAGCCGCAAATCCGGGACAGGGATGGGCGAGCAGTACTTC.

This clonotype was counted ten times or more. The genes are TRBV6-2 or TRBV6-3 and TRBJ2-2; 10 bases agree with TRBD2. Germline V gives CDR1 MNHEY, CDR2 SVGEGT. This CDR3 has 17 residues. Unmatched junction bases numbered 8, after V lost 2 bases and J lost 5 bases. CDR3 nucleotide sequence: TGTGCCAGCAGTTACAGTCCGACTAGCGGGTTGACCGGGGAGCTGTTTTTT. Amino acid sequence: CASSYSPTSGLTGELFF.

This clonotype was detected ten times or more. The V and J genes are TRBV28 and TRBJ2-5, with 8 nucleotides matching TRBD1. CDR3 length equals 15 residues. The V segment lost 6 bases and the J segment 2 bases; nucleotides outside the gene matches: 8. Germline V CDR1 and CDR2: MDHEN, SYDVKM. CDR3 in amino acids: CASSPLGQAQETQYF. The CDR3 DNA sequence: TGTGCCAGCAGCCCCCTGGGACAGGCACAAGAGACCCAGTACTTC. Drawing the rest from reference TRBV28 and TRBJ2-5, the complete variable domain is DVKVTQSSRYLVKRTGEKVFLECVQDMDHENMFWYRQDPGLGLRLIYFSYDVKMKEKGDIPEGYSVSREKKERFSLILESASTNQTSMYLCASSPLGQAQETQYFGPGTRLLVL.

In its sample, this clonotype was seen a few times. The chain uses TRBV19 and TRBJ2-3; D unclear. This CDR3 is 13 amino acids long. Trimming removed 3 bases from V and 3 bases from J, with 7 bases in between. Germline values: CDR1 LNHDA, CDR2 SQIVND (reference sequence). In DNA, the CDR3 is TGTGCCAGTAGTATGACCCAGACAGATACGCAGTATTTT. Residues: CASSMTQTDTQYF.

This clonotype has just a few counts. The chain is built from TRBV29-1 and TRBJ2-1; a weak D match, TRBD1 (5 bases). Per the germline V gene, CDR1 is SQVTM and CDR2 is ANQGSEA. CDR3 length: 12 residues. V dropped 7 bases and J dropped 6 bases, with 13 bases sitting between them. CDR3 sequence (DNA): TGCAGCGCCTCCAGGGCGGCCAATGAGCAGTTCTTC. Translated, it gives CSASRAANEQFF.

The rearrangement joins TRBV25-1 to TRBJ2-2; 10 bases map to TRBD1. Germline lookup yields CDR1 MGHDK and CDR2 SYGVNS. This CDR3 contains 15 residues. The trim removed 3 bases at V and 7 bases at J, leaving 5 bases unmatched. CDR3 nucleotides: TGTGCCAGCAGTGAGAGACAGGGGGCCGGCGGGGAGCTGTTTTTT. Its protein is CASSERQGAGGELFF.

This clonotype was seen ten or more times. The V call is TRBV5-1, the J call TRBJ1-1; no firm D call. Trimming left V 0 bases short and J 1 base short, with 4 bases between. This CDR3 is built from 13 residues. CDR1 SGHRS and CDR2 YFSETQ come from the germline V gene. Here the CDR3 reads CASSLDRNTEAFF. CDR3 DNA sequence: TGCGCCAGCAGCTTGGACAGGAACACTGAAGCTTTCTTT.

The table lists this clonotype with a few counts. The chain employs TRBV15 and TRBJ2-3, with 9 bases aligning to TRBD2. Trimming at V came to 0 bases and at J to 5 bases, leaving 6 bases not matched to a gene. Germline-derived CDR1 and CDR2 are LNHNV and YYDKDF (reference sequence). The CDR3 has 16 residues. The CDR3 DNA follows: TGTGCCACCAGCAGAGATAGCGGGGGCCGTGAAGATACGCAGTATTTT. It encodes CATSRDSGGREDTQYF.

This clonotype has only a few counts. V gene TRBV10-2 combines with J gene TRBJ2-7, with D possibly being TRBD2 (5 bases). V lost 3 bases and J lost 1, with 13 bases in between. Germline V gives CDR1 WSHSY, CDR2 SAAADI. This CDR3 region has 15 residues. The CDR3 DNA is TGCGCCAGCAGTGACCCCCTAGCCGATTCCTACGAGCAGTACTTC. Translated, it gives CASSDPLADSYEQYF.

This clonotype was seen a handful of times. This chain joins TRBV29-1 and TRBJ2-3, with 7 bases lining up with TRBD2. The ends lost 7 bases at V and 1 base at J; junction bases unmatched: 8. CDR3 length: 14 residues. Germline V lookup: CDR1 SQVTM, CDR2 ANQGSEA. CDR3 region: CSGGGDGRTDTQYF. CDR3 in DNA: TGCAGCGGGGGGGGGGACGGTCGCACAGATACGCAGTATTTT.

This clonotype came up a few times. This rearrangement joins TRBV2 to TRBJ2-5, with D unclear. The ends were cut back, 3 bases at V and 5 bases at J, with 7 bases in the middle. The CDR3 has 12 amino acids. Germline CDR1 is SNHLY and CDR2 is FYNNEI. The CDR3 bases are TGTGCCAGCAGTGAGGGGTGGGAGACCCAGTACTTC. Translating gives CASSEGWETQYF.

The rearrangement joins TRBV12-3 or TRBV12-4 to TRBJ2-2, with 7 positions matching TRBD1. The CDR3 spans 15 residues. Trimming at V came to 7 bases and at J to 3 bases, leaving 8 bases not matched to a gene. The CDR3 loop reads CASKRQGRYTGELFF. As DNA, the CDR3 is TGTGCCAGCAAGCGACAGGGAAGGTACACCGGGGAGCTGTTTTTT.

V gene TRBV18 combines with J gene TRBJ1-6, with 8 positions matching TRBD1. CDR3 length equals 16 residues. J gave up 7 bases and V 4 bases, and 9 bases lay outside the gene matches. The V gene's germline CDR1 is KGHSH and CDR2 LQKENI. The chain's CDR3 is CASSHGQGIPNSPLHF. The CDR3 nucleotides read TGTGCCAGCTCACACGGACAGGGTATTCCAAATTCACCCCTCCACTTT. Filled out from reference TRBV18 and TRBJ1-6, the complete variable domain reads NAGVMQNPRHLVRRRGQEARLRCSPMKGHSHVYWYRQLPEEGLKFMVYLQKENIIDESGMPKERFSAEFPKEGPSILRIQQVVRGDSAAYFCASSHGQGIPNSPLHFGNGTRLTVT.

This clonotype has only a few counts. The CDR3 here is CASSQELWTNDYNEQFF. Written as DNA, the CDR3 is TGTGCCAGCAGCCAAGAATTGTGGACAAACGATTACAATGAGCAGTTCTTC. The chain carries TRBV3-1 and TRBJ2-1; a weak D match, TRBD1 (5 bases). This CDR3 region has 17 residues. V lost 0 bases and J lost 4, with 16 bases in between. CDR1 is LGHDT and CDR2 is YNNKEL in the germline V gene (reference sequence).

In its sample, this clonotype was seen a few times. This sequence joins TRBV28 and TRBJ2-6; 14 nucleotides line up with TRBD2. The V gene's germline CDR1 is MDHEN and CDR2 SYDVKM. The CDR3 extends over 17 amino acids. The V segment lost 6 bases and the J segment 3 bases; nucleotides outside the gene matches: 4. The CDR3 loop reads CASRGGLAGDGANVLTF. CDR3 DNA: TGTGCCAGCAGGGGGGGACTAGCGGGAGATGGGGCCAACGTCCTGACTTTC.

Ten or more counts support this clonotype. The rearrangement links TRBV7-9 to TRBJ2-1; no definite D call. Looked up from germline, CDR1 is SEHNR and CDR2 is FQNEAQ (reference sequence). The CDR3 loop spans 13 amino acids. V was pared by 3 bases and J by 8 bases, with 11 bases between. CDR3 loop: CASSFIQVDEQFF. CDR3 DNA sequence: TGTGCCAGCAGCTTCATTCAGGTTGATGAGCAGTTCTTC.

This clonotype was found many times. V usage is TRBV5-1 and J usage is TRBJ2-7, with D tentatively TRBD1 (6 bases). The germline gives CDR1 SGHRS, CDR2 YFSETQ. This CDR3 comprises 15 residues. The germline V and J ends were trimmed by 5 bases and 2 bases, with 17 bases remaining between them. CDR3 DNA sequence: TGCGCCAGCAGGCTGGAAAACAGGGTCACCTACGAGCAGTACTTC. This gives the protein CASRLENRVTYEQYF.

With regard to this clonotype: This may stem from a read error, because a much larger clone lies one nucleotide away. The chain recombines TRBV12-3 or TRBV12-4 with TRBJ2-7, with TRBD1 as a possible D gene (5 bases). This CDR3 region has 17 residues. The CDR3 loop is CVSSLLKGWTLSYEQYF. In DNA form, the CDR3 reads TGTGTCAGCAGTTTACTCAAGGGGTGGACACTCTCCTACGAGCAGTACTTC.

This clonotype has only a few counts. The chain employs TRBV6-2 or TRBV6-3 and TRBJ2-2; D is ambiguous. The germline CDR1 and CDR2 sequences are MNHEY and SVGEGT. V was pared by 0 bases and J by 7 bases, with 12 bases between. The CDR3 loop spans 15 amino acids. The CDR3 here is CASSYSTSRIGELFF. The CDR3 DNA sequence: TGTGCCAGCAGTTACTCGACGTCCCGTATCGGGGAGCTGTTTTTT.

This clonotype came up many times. The chain couples TRBV29-1 to TRBJ2-1; 13 bases line up with TRBD2. The V gene end was trimmed by 4 bases and the J gene end by 6 bases; junction bases not matched to a gene: 9. The CDR3 covers 16 residues. Germline V CDR1 and CDR2: SQVTM, ANQGSEA. The CDR3 sequence: CSVVFWTSGSVNEQFF. In nucleotides, the CDR3 is TGCAGCGTTGTATTTTGGACTAGCGGGAGTGTCAATGAGCAGTTCTTC.